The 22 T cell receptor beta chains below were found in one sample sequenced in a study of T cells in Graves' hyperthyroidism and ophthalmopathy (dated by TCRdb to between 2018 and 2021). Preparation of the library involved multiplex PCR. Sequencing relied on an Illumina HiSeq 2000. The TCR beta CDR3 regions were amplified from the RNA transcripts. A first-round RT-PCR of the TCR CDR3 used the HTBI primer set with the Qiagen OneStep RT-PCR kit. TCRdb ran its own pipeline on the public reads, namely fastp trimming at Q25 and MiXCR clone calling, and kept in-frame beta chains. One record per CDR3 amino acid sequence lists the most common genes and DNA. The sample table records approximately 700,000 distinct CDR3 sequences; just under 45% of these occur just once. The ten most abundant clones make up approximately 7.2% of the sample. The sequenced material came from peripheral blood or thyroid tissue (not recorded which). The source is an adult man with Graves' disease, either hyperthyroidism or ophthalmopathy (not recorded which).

The CDR3 region has the DNA TGTGCCAGCAGCTTAGGCCCTCTGAACTCTGGAAACACCATATATTTT. Its protein product is CASSLGPLNSGNTIYF. The gene calls are TRBV7-2 and TRBJ1-3; no clear D gene. V lost 1 base, J lost 0 bases, and 10 bases lay in between. CDR1 SGHTA and CDR2 FQGNSA come from the germline V gene. The CDR3 spans 16 residues.

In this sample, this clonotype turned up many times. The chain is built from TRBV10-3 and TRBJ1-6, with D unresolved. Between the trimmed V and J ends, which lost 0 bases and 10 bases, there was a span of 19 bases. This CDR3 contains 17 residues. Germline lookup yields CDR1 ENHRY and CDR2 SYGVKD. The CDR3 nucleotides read TGTGCCATCAGTGAGTCTGCTAAAGAGGGCCTGATATCACCCCTCCACTTT. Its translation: CAISESAKEGLISPLHF.

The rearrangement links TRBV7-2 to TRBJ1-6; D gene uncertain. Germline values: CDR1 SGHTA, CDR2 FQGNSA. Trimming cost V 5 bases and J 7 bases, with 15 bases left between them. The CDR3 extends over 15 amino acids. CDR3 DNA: TGTGCCAGCAGCCCCATTCCGGGCCCAAATTCACCCCTCCACTTT. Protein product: CASSPIPGPNSPLHF.

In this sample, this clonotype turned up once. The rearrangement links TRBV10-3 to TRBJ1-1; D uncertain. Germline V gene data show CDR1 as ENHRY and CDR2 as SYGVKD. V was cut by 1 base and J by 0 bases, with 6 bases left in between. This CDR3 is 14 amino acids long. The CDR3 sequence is CAISEFHMNTEAFF. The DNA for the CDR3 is TGTGCCATCAGTGAGTTCCACATGAACACTGAAGCTTTCTTT.

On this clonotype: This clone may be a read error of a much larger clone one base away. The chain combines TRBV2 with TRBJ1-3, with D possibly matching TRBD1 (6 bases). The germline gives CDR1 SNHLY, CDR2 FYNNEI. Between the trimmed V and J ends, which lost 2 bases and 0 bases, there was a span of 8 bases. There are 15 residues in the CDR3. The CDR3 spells CASSEWDNSGNTIYF. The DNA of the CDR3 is TGTGCCAGCAGTGAATGGGACAACTCTGGAAACACCATATATTTT.

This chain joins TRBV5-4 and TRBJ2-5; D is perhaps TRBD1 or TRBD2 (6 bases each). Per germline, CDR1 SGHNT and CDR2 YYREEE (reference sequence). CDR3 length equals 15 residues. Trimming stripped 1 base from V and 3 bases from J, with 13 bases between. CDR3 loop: CASSLKRGPEETQYF. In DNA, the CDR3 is TGTGCCAGCAGCTTGAAACGGGGGCCCGAAGAGACCCAGTACTTC. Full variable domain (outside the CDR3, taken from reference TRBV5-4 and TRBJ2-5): ETGVTQSPTHLIKTRGQQVTLRCSSQSGHNTVSWYQQALGQGPQFIFQYYREEENGRGNFPPRFSGLQFPNYSSELNVNALELDDSALYLCASSLKRGPEETQYFGPGTRLLVL.

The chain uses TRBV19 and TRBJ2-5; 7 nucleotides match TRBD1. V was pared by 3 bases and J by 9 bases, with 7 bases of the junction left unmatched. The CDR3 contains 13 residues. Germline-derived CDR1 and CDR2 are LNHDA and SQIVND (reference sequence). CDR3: CASSIDREQPQYF. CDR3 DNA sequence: TGTGCCAGTAGTATTGACAGGGAGCAGCCCCAGTACTTC. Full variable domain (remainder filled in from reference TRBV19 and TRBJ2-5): DGGITQSPKYLFRKEGQNVTLSCEQNLNHDAMYWYRQDPGQGLRLIYYSQIVNDFQKGDIAEGYSVSREKKESFPLTVTSAQKNPTAFYLCASSIDREQPQYFGPGTRLLVL.

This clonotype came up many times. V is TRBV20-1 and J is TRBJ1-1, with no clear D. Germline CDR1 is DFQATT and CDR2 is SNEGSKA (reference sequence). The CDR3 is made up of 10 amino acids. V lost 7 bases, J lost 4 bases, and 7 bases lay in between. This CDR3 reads CSGSGTEAFF. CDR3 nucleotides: TGCAGTGGGTCGGGCACTGAAGCTTTCTTT.

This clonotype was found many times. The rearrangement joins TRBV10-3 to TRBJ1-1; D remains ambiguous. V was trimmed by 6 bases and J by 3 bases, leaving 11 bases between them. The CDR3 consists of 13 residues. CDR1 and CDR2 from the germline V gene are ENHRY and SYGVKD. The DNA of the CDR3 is TGTGCCATCAGCGCTGACGGGGACACTGAAGCTTTCTTT. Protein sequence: CAISADGDTEAFF.

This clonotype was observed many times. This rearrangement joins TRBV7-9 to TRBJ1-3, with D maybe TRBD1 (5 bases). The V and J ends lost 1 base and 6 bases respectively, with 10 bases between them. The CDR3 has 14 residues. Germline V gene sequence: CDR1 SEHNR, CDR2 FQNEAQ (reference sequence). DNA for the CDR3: TGTGCCAGCAGCTTAGGGGGGACTGAAAACACCATATATTTT. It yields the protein CASSLGGTENTIYF.

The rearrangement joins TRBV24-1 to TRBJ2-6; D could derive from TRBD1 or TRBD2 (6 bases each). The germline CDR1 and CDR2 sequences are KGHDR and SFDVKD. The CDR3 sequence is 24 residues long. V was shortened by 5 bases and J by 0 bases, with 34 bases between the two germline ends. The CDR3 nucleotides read TGTGCCACCAGTGCTCCCCTCTCTGGGGGGCAGGGCGCAGCGCCTAGCTCTGGGGCCAACGTCCTGACTTTC. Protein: CATSAPLSGGQGAAPSSGANVLTF.

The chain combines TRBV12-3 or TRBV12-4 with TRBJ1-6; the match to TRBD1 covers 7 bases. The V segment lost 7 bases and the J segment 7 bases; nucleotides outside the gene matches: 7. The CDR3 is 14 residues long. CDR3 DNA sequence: TGTGCCAGCAACCTACAGGGGAGGAATTCACCCCTCCACTTT. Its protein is CASNLQGRNSPLHF.

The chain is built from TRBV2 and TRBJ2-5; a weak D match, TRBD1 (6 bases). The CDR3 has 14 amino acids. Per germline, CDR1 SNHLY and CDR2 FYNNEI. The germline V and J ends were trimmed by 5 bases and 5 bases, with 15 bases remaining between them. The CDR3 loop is CASSYGPGVETQYF. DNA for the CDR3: TGTGCCAGCAGTTATGGGCCAGGGGTGGAGACCCAGTACTTC.

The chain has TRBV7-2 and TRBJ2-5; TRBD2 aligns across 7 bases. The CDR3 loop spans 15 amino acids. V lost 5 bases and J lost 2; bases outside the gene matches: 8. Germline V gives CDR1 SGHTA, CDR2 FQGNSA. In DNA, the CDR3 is TGTGCCAGCAGCCCCGGGGGGTCAGTTCAAGAGACCCAGTACTTC. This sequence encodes CASSPGGSVQETQYF. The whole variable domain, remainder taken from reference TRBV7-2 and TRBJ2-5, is GAGVSQSPSNKVTEKGKDVELRCDPISGHTALYWYRQSLGQGLEFLIYFQGNSAPDKSGLPSDRFSAERTGGSVSTLTIQRTQQEDSAVYLCASSPGGSVQETQYFGPGTRLLVL.

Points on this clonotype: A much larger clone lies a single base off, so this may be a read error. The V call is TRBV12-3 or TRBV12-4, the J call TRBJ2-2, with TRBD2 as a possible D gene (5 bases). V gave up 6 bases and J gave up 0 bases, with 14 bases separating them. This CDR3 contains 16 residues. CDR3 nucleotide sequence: TGTGCCAGCAGGAGGGCCGGGATTACGAACACCGGGGAGCTGTTTTTT. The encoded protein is CASRRAGITNTGELFF.

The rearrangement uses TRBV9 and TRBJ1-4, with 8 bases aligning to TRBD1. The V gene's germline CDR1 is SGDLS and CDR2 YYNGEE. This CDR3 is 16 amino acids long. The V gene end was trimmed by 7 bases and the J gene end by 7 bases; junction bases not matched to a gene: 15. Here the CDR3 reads CASSPESDRAGEKLFF. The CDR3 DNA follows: TGTGCCAGCTCACCAGAATCGGACAGGGCGGGTGAAAAACTGTTTTTT.

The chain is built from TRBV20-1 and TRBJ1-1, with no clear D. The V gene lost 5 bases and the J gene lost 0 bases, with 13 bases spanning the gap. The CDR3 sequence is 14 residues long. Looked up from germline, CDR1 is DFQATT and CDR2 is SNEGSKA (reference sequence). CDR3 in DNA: TGCAGTGCTCTCGGACGGGGTATGAACACTGAAGCTTTCTTT. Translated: CSALGRGMNTEAFF.

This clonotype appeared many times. As DNA, the CDR3 is TGTGCCAGCAGGGACAGGAGCGGCTACACCTTC. Protein product: CASRDRSGYTF. The chain joins TRBV6-6 to TRBJ1-2, with TRBD1 identical over 7 bases. The CDR3 loop spans 11 amino acids. V was pared by 6 bases and J by 8 bases, with 3 bases of the junction left unmatched. In germline, CDR1 is MNHNY, CDR2 SVGAGI (reference sequence).

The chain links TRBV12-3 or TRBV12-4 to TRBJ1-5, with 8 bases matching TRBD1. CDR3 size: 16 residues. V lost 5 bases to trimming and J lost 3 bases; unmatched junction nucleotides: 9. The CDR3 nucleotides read TGTGCCAGCAGTGAAAAGGACAGGGTCCCCAATCAGCCCCAGCATTTT. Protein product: CASSEKDRVPNQPQHF.

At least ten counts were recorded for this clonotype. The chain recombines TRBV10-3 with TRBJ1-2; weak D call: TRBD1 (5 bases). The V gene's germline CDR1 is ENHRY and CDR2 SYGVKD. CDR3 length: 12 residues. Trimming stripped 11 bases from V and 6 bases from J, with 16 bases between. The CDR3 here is CALLGDADGYTF. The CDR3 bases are TGTGCCTTACTCGGGGACGCCGATGGCTACACCTTC.

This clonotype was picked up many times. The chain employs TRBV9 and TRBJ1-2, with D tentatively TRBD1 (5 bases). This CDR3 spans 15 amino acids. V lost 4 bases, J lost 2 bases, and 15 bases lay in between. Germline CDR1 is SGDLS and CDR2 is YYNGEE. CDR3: CASSTRGTANYGYTF. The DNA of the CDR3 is TGTGCCAGCAGCACACGAGGGACGGCAAACTATGGCTACACCTTC. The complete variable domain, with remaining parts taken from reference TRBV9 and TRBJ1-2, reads DSGVTQTPKHLITATGQRVTLRCSPRSGDLSVYWYQQSLDQGLQFLIQYYNGEERAKGNILERFSAQQFPDLHSELNLSSLELGDSALYFCASSTRGTANYGYTFGSGTRLTVV.

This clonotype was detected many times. The CDR3 DNA follows: TGCGCCAGCAGAGAAGAGATGGTCCCTCTCACCGCTGAAGCTTTCTTT. Protein product: CASREEMVPLTAEAFF. The chain links TRBV5-1 to TRBJ1-1; D not certain. The germline gives CDR1 SGHRS, CDR2 YFSETQ. The CDR3 is 16 residues long. With 5 bases removed from V and 6 bases from J, the gap between germline ends came to 23 bases.